This TCR beta chain derives from a study of T cell repertoires in cytomegalovirus infection. Study background: It was the public TCR beta signatures that indicated both CMV infection and matching HLA type. Broader study findings: Carriers of CMV plus the relevant HLA were identified by cumulative public TCR beta family frequency. Ex vivo, HLA-C-restricted CMV-specific TCR beta clonotypes prevailed over the rest of the response.

The CDR3 runs to 13 residues. V was trimmed by 4 bases and J by 0 bases, leaving 4 bases between them. CDR1 is SGHKS and CDR2 is YYEKEE in the germline V gene (reference sequence). TCRdb independently ran MiXCR on the reads; one entry per CDR3 protein. The sample has 100,000 or so distinct CDR3 sequences, more than 20% seen once. Comments on this clonotype: Its antigen is not known.

The sequence derives from a human donor in good health (CMV status not recorded). Some clones in this sample may be carry-over from other donors' samples. Material: CD8+ T cells from PBMCs. The V call is TRBV5-5, the J call TRBJ1-4; D gene uncertain. The CDR3 sequence is CASSTATNEKLFF. CDR3 DNA: TGTGCCAGCAGCACCGCAACTAATGAAAAACTGTTTTTT.